These 20 T cell receptor beta chains share one sample of origin, sequenced in a study of blood T cell repertoires in COVID-19. The assay was immunoSEQ multiplex PCR, and TCRdb's table has in-frame clones only and misses some. The profile shows around 130,000 clones, 65% to 90% of them singletons. Sequenced material: peripheral blood. Receptor source: a human donor in a cohort sampled during active COVID-19.

The chain recombines TRBV7-2 with TRBJ2-7, with TRBD1 matching over 7 bases. J gave up 3 bases and V 0 bases, and 2 bases lay outside the gene matches. The CDR3 sequence is 14 residues long. Germline CDR1 SGHTA, CDR2 FQGNSA. As DNA, the CDR3 is TGTGCCAGCAGCTTAGCCGGGACAGACTACGAGCAGTACTTC. It is translated as CASSLAGTDYEQYF.

V usage is TRBV11-2 and J usage is TRBJ1-6; D may be TRBD1 (5 bases). The CDR3 runs 16 residues. The germline V gene has CDR1 SGHAT and CDR2 FQNNGV. V lost 5 bases, J lost 10 bases, and 21 bases lay in between. Here the CDR3 DNA reads TGTGCCAGCAGCCGATTCGAGGCCAGGGCTCTCTCACCCCTCCACTTT. It yields the protein CASSRFEARALSPLHF. The variable domain in full, completed from reference TRBV11-2 and TRBJ1-6, reads EAGVAQSPRYKIIEKRQSVAFWCNPISGHATLYWYQQILGQGPKLLIQFQNNGVVDDSQLPKDRFSAERLKGVDSTLKIQPAKLEDSAVYLCASSRFEARALSPLHFGNGTRLTVT.

The rearrangement links TRBV5-1 to TRBJ2-5; 13 nucleotides align to TRBD2. The CDR3 loop spans 17 amino acids. J lost 3 bases, V lost 0 bases, and 5 bases had no gene match. Germline CDR1 is SGHRS and CDR2 is YFSETQ. CDR3 in amino acids: CASSLGGTSGVKETQYF. In DNA, the CDR3 is TGCGCCAGCAGCTTGGGTGGGACTAGCGGGGTTAAAGAGACCCAGTACTTC.

The table lists this clone with a few counts. The genes are TRBV11-2 and TRBJ1-5, with a tentative D call TRBD1 (5 bases). V was cut by 0 bases and J by 5 bases, with 5 bases left in between. Germline CDR1 and CDR2: SGHAT and FQNNGV. CDR3 length: 13 residues. The CDR3 nucleotides read TGTGCCAGCAGCTTAGACAGGGATCAGCCCCAGCATTTT. Translating gives CASSLDRDQPQHF. Drawing the rest from reference TRBV11-2 and TRBJ1-5, the complete variable domain is EAGVAQSPRYKIIEKRQSVAFWCNPISGHATLYWYQQILGQGPKLLIQFQNNGVVDDSQLPKDRFSAERLKGVDSTLKIQPAKLEDSAVYLCASSLDRDQPQHFGDGTRLSIL.

The chain employs TRBV10-1 and TRBJ1-2; D may be TRBD1 (6 bases). Germline CDR1 WNHNN, CDR2 SYGVQD (reference sequence). The CDR3 totals 13 residues. Deletions cut 0 bases from V and 8 bases from J, with 10 bases between. In nucleotides, the CDR3 is TGCGCCAGCAGTGAGTCTCAGGGGCTAGGCTACACCTTC. Translated: CASSESQGLGYTF.

Worth noting for this clone: The sample contains more than one DNA sequence encoding this CDR3. The chain uses TRBV6-1 and TRBJ2-7; D might be TRBD1 (6 bases). V was clipped by 3 bases and J by 2 bases, with 8 bases between them. Germline-derived CDR1 and CDR2 are MNHNS and SASEGT. This CDR3 contains 13 residues. The CDR3 region has the DNA TGTGCCAGCAGTGACAGGGGTCCCTACGAGCAGTACTTC. It encodes CASSDRGPYEQYF.

V and J are TRBV7-9 and TRBJ1-2; TRBD1 aligns across 9 bases. Germline V gene sequence: CDR1 SEHNR, CDR2 FQNEAQ (reference sequence). The CDR3 runs to 15 residues. Germline trimming cut 2 bases from V and 3 bases from J; bases unmatched to any gene: 4. CDR3 sequence: CASSLRGQGYYGYTF. CDR3 coding DNA: TGTGCCAGCAGCTTACGGGGACAGGGCTACTATGGCTACACCTTC.

This clone was recorded only once. The chain carries TRBV29-1 and TRBJ1-2; 8 nucleotides align to TRBD1. The CDR3 is made up of 14 amino acids. V lost 4 bases, J lost 8 bases, and 12 bases stayed unmatched. From germline, CDR1 is SQVTM and CDR2 ANQGSEA. The CDR3 region is CSVGWDRSSQGYTF. The DNA of the CDR3 is TGCAGCGTTGGCTGGGACAGGAGCAGTCAAGGCTACACCTTC.

The chain is built from TRBV9 and TRBJ2-5; 11 bases map to TRBD1. The V segment lost 0 bases and the J segment 5 bases; nucleotides outside the gene matches: 6. Germline V lookup: CDR1 SGDLS, CDR2 YYNGEE. The CDR3 spans 16 residues. The CDR3 DNA is TGTGCCAGCAGCGTAGGGACAGGGGGCCAACAGGAGACCCAGTACTTC. It codes for CASSVGTGGQQETQYF.

This clone was detected only once. This chain connects TRBV18 to TRBJ1-1, with 8 bases fitting TRBD1. The germline V gene has CDR1 KGHSH and CDR2 LQKENI. V lost 3 bases, J lost 6 bases, and 12 bases stayed unmatched. The CDR3 is made up of 16 amino acids. For the CDR3, the DNA is TGTGCCAGCTCACCGGGACAGGTGAATGTAGTAGCTGAAGCTTTCTTT. It translates to CASSPGQVNVVAEAFF.

This chain connects TRBV2 to TRBJ1-4; D is perhaps TRBD1 (5 bases). Germline CDR1 reads SNHLY; CDR2 reads FYNNEI. V lost 6 bases and J lost 5, with 13 bases in between. The CDR3 loop spans 14 amino acids. Here the CDR3 DNA reads TGTGCCAGCAGCCAGGGTGTCGCGAATGAAAAACTGTTTTTT. It is translated as CASSQGVANEKLFF. Based on the CDR3 plus reference TRBV2 and TRBJ1-4, the full variable domain is EPEVTQTPSHQVTQMGQEVILRCVPISNHLYFYWYRQILGQKVEFLVSFYNNEISEKSEIFDDQFSVERPDGSNFTLKIRSTKLEDSAMYFCASSQGVANEKLFFGSGTQLSVL.

There are a few counts of this clone. This chain uses TRBV19 with TRBJ1-6; 7 positions agree with TRBD1. Germline loops: CDR1 LNHDA, CDR2 SQIVND (reference sequence). The CDR3 consists of 14 residues. The V gene end was trimmed by 3 bases and the J gene end by 11 bases; junction bases not matched to a gene: 7. In DNA, the CDR3 is TGTGCCAGTAGTATTCTAAGGGGGCAGGCACCCCTCCACTTT. The encoded protein is CASSILRGQAPLHF.

The chain recombines TRBV5-4 with TRBJ1-1; 11 bases are shared with TRBD1. CDR3 length: 15 residues. Trimming at V came to 3 bases and at J to 9 bases, leaving 10 bases not matched to a gene. Per germline, CDR1 SGHNT and CDR2 YYREEE (reference sequence). The CDR3 sequence is CASSSRTGGLLKAFF. CDR3 sequence (DNA): TGTGCCAGCAGCTCCCGGACAGGGGGCCTGCTAAAAGCTTTCTTT.

This chain uses TRBV2 with TRBJ2-3; 15 bases are shared with TRBD2. The length of the CDR3 is 16 residues. Germline CDR1 is SNHLY and CDR2 is FYNNEI. V shed 5 bases and J 4 bases; nucleotides not matched to a gene: 4. This chain's CDR3 is CASSTGLAGGADTQYF. The CDR3, as DNA: TGTGCCAGCAGTACGGGACTAGCGGGGGGCGCAGATACGCAGTATTTT.

The J gene is TRBJ1-6, the V gene TRBV5-1, with no clear D. This CDR3 spans 15 amino acids. Trimming left V 0 bases short and J 3 bases short, with 7 bases between. Germline V lookup: CDR1 SGHRS, CDR2 YFSETQ. CDR3 in DNA: TGCGCCAGCAGCTTGGACTCCGACTATAATTCACCCCTCCACTTT. It is translated as CASSLDSDYNSPLHF. Full variable domain (remainder filled in from reference TRBV5-1 and TRBJ1-6): KAGVTQTPRYLIKTRGQQVTLSCSPISGHRSVSWYQQTPGQGLQFLFEYFSETQRNKGNFPGRFSGRQFSNSRSEMNVSTLELGDSALYLCASSLDSDYNSPLHFGNGTRLTVT.

The rearrangement joins TRBV10-3 to TRBJ2-1; TRBD1 agrees at 8 bases. The germline gives CDR1 ENHRY, CDR2 SYGVKD. CDR3 size: 15 residues. Germline trimming cut 4 bases from V and 6 bases from J; bases unmatched to any gene: 8. CDR3 residues: CAISADGQGPNEQFF. The CDR3 DNA is TGTGCCATCAGTGCCGACGGACAGGGACCCAATGAGCAGTTCTTC.

V is TRBV25-1 and J is TRBJ2-5, with TRBD2 matching over 12 bases. CDR1 and CDR2 (germline): MGHDK, SYGVNS. The CDR3 totals 15 residues. The V gene end was trimmed by 2 bases and the J gene end by 6 bases; junction bases not matched to a gene: 4. CDR3 amino acids: CASSELAGGPQTQYF. CDR3 sequence (DNA): TGTGCCAGCAGTGAACTAGCGGGGGGGCCCCAGACCCAGTACTTC.

This clone was seen once. The chain uses TRBV27 and TRBJ2-7; 7 bases fit TRBD1. Germline V gene sequence: CDR1 MNHEY, CDR2 SMNVEV (reference sequence). CDR3 length: 16 residues. V shed 4 bases and J 3 bases; nucleotides not matched to a gene: 12. For the CDR3, the DNA is TGTGCCAGCAGTTCAGGGGGTTGGACAGCCCACTACGAGCAGTACTTC. This encodes CASSSGGWTAHYEQYF.

This rearrangement joins TRBV9 to TRBJ1-4, with 7 bases fitting TRBD1. V dropped 3 bases and J dropped 4; count of bases not matched to a gene: 6. The CDR3 length is 15 residues. The germline gives CDR1 SGDLS, CDR2 YYNGEE. CDR3 bases: TGTGCCAGCAGCGCCCGAACAGGGGTTAATGAAAAACTGTTTTTT. This gives the protein CASSARTGVNEKLFF.

V usage is TRBV7-6 and J usage is TRBJ2-2; TRBD2 agrees at 7 bases. The CDR3 spans 15 residues. The V and J ends lost 1 base and 4 bases, in that order; junction bases with no gene match: 3. Per the germline V gene, CDR1 is SGHVS and CDR2 is FNYEAQ. CDR3 coding DNA: TGTGCCAGCAGCTTAGGGGCTAGCGGCACCGGGGAGCTGTTTTTT. It is translated as CASSLGASGTGELFF.